The next 32 T cell receptor beta chains were all read from a single sample in a study of a mutant IDH1 vaccine in newly diagnosed glioma. Time point meaning: week 47, end of study. The content of each vaccine dose was 300 ug of mutant IDH1 20-mer peptide, and topical imiquimod accompanied it. The table came from immunoSEQ multiplex PCR; TCRdb's copy has only in-frame clones and leaves some out. The sample gives some 25,000 clones, around 76% of which show up once; roughly 3.8% is in the top ten. Antigen specificity for these receptors is unknown. The sample here was PBMCs, taken from a glioma patient whose treatment included an IDH1 peptide vaccine. The receptors come from a man aged 40-50 years with glioma. Some clones in this sample may be carry-over from other donors' samples.

This chain links TRBV6-4 with TRBJ2-3; the match to TRBD2 covers 13 bases. This CDR3 is built from 15 residues. V gave up 2 bases and J gave up 4 bases; unmatched junction bases: 0. Germline lookup yields CDR1 MRHNA and CDR2 SNTAGT. The CDR3 reads CASSDTSGGADTQYF. The CDR3 DNA is TGTGCCAGCAGTGACACTAGCGGGGGGGCAGATACGCAGTATTTT.

The chain is built from TRBV18 and TRBJ2-3; D gene uncertain. Germline CDR1 and CDR2: KGHSH and LQKENI. V lost 0 bases and J lost 4, with 8 bases in between. The CDR3 has 14 residues. CDR3 bases: TGTGCCAGCTCACCACCCAGTCCCCCAGATACGCAGTATTTT. Its translation: CASSPPSPPDTQYF.

The chain carries TRBV7-2 and TRBJ1-1; D call uncertain. The length of the CDR3 is 14 residues. V lost 5 bases and J 2 bases, leaving 12 bases between the germline ends. CDR1 and CDR2 from the germline V gene are SGHTA and FQGNSA. The CDR3 loop is CASSPNRHNTEAFF. In nucleotides, the CDR3 is TGTGCCAGCAGCCCTAACCGGCATAACACTGAAGCTTTCTTT.

The rearrangement links TRBV4-1 to TRBJ1-3; D not certain. The CDR3 is made up of 16 amino acids. The V end lost 1 base, the J end lost 0 bases, and 10 bases lay between the germline ends. Germline V gene data show CDR1 as MGHRA and CDR2 as YSYEKL. The DNA of the CDR3 is TGCGCCAGCAGCCAAGGCAGACAAGGCTCTGGAAACACCATATATTTT. Its translation: CASSQGRQGSGNTIYF.

The V call is TRBV10-3, the J call TRBJ2-3; the match to TRBD1 covers 9 bases. Germline loops: CDR1 ENHRY, CDR2 SYGVKD. This CDR3 is built from 14 residues. The ends lost 4 bases at V and 2 bases at J; junction bases unmatched: 1. For the CDR3, the DNA is TGTGCCATCAGTGGGACAGGGGACACAGATACGCAGTATTTT. Its translation: CAISGTGDTDTQYF.

The rearrangement joins TRBV6-1 to TRBJ2-7, with D tentatively TRBD2 (5 bases). The CDR3 length is 13 residues. CDR1 is MNHNS, CDR2 SASEGT, per germline. The V end lost 5 bases, the J end lost 0 bases, and 8 bases lay between the germline ends. The CDR3 DNA sequence: TGTGCCAGCAGTCCCGGGGTCTCCTACGAGCAGTACTTC. Encoded protein: CASSPGVSYEQYF.

This clone was detected only a few times. J is TRBJ2-7 and V is TRBV2, with D unclear. CDR3 size: 15 residues. The V gene lost 1 base and the J gene lost 4 bases, with 14 bases spanning the gap. Germline CDR1 reads SNHLY; CDR2 reads FYNNEI. The CDR3 loop reads CASSEGSSLVYEQYF. The CDR3 DNA follows: TGTGCCAGCAGTGAAGGGAGTAGCTTGGTTTACGAGCAGTACTTC.

As for this clone: Compared with germline, one end of the junction differs, possibly owing to a read error. The chain recombines TRBV6-1 with TRBJ2-5; no firm D call. The CDR3 loop spans 12 amino acids. Germline V gene sequence: CDR1 MNHNS, CDR2 SASEGT. The CDR3 sequence: CVSTDAWGTQYF. CDR3 DNA sequence: TGTGTCAGCACGGACGCCTGGGGGACCCAGTACTTC.

The CDR3: CSVGSPNTEAFF. The CDR3, as DNA: TGCAGCGTGGGATCACCGAACACTGAAGCTTTCTTT. This chain connects TRBV29-1 to TRBJ1-1; D not resolved. CDR1 is SQVTM and CDR2 is ANQGSEA in the germline V gene. The CDR3 sequence is 12 residues long. V was shortened by 6 bases and J by 1 base, with 9 bases between the two germline ends.

J is TRBJ2-7 and V is TRBV10-3, with TRBD2 matching 7 bases. The germline CDR1 and CDR2 sequences are ENHRY and SYGVKD. Unmatched junction bases numbered 9, after V lost 4 bases and J lost 0 bases. This CDR3 has 16 residues. The DNA of the CDR3 is TGTGCCATCAGTGCTTCTGCGCGGGGGTTCTCCTACGAGCAGTACTTC. Residues: CAISASARGFSYEQYF.

J is TRBJ2-5 and V is TRBV2; D gene ambiguous. Germline values: CDR1 SNHLY, CDR2 FYNNEI. The CDR3 is made up of 11 amino acids. The V gene lost 4 bases and the J gene lost 3 bases, with 3 bases spanning the gap. The CDR3 bases are TGTGCCAGCAGTGGGAAAGAGACCCAGTACTTC. This sequence encodes CASSGKETQYF.

This clone was counted a few times. The V and J genes are TRBV30 and TRBJ1-3, with D tentatively TRBD1 (5 bases). The V end was cut by 4 bases, the J end by 2 bases, with 9 bases between. The CDR3 extends over 13 amino acids. Per the germline V gene, CDR1 is GTSNPN and CDR2 is SVGIG (reference sequence). CDR3 residues: CAWTPGTGNTIYF. CDR3 nucleotide sequence: TGTGCCTGGACCCCAGGGACTGGAAACACCATATATTTT.

The rearrangement joins TRBV6-5 to TRBJ1-2; 7 bases line up with TRBD1. V lost 4 bases, J lost 7 bases, and 6 bases stayed unmatched. From germline, CDR1 is MNHEY and CDR2 SVGAGI. The CDR3 has 13 amino acids. CDR3 amino acids: CASSLGTASGYTF. CDR3 nucleotides: TGTGCCAGCAGTTTAGGGACAGCCAGTGGCTACACCTTC.

There are a few counts of this clone. This rearrangement joins TRBV27 to TRBJ2-7; D might be TRBD2 (6 bases). This CDR3 is built from 15 residues. The V end lost 3 bases, the J end lost 2 bases, and 14 bases lay between the germline ends. Germline V gene data show CDR1 as MNHEY and CDR2 as SMNVEV (reference sequence). In nucleotides, the CDR3 is TGTGCCAGCAGTTTGGAGGGGACTGGCCCCTACGAGCAGTACTTC. Its protein is CASSLEGTGPYEQYF.

V and J are TRBV7-8 and TRBJ2-2; D perhaps matches TRBD2 (7 bases). The V gene lost 1 base and the J gene lost 4 bases, with 22 bases spanning the gap. The CDR3 is 19 residues long. Germline V gives CDR1 SGHVS, CDR2 FQNEAQ. CDR3 protein: CASSLGISVGGRLTGELFF. CDR3 coding DNA: TGTGCCAGCAGCTTAGGGATTTCTGTCGGGGGGCGCCTCACCGGGGAGCTGTTTTTT.

The V call is TRBV6-5, the J call TRBJ1-2; D might be TRBD1 (5 bases). There are 12 residues in the CDR3. Germline CDR1 reads MNHEY; CDR2 reads SVGAGI. Between the trimmed V and J ends, which lost 3 bases and 8 bases, there was a span of 10 bases. In nucleotides, the CDR3 is TGTGCCAGCAGTTATAATCGGGGGGGCTACACCTTC. This encodes CASSYNRGGYTF.

V usage is TRBV5-4 and J usage is TRBJ1-6; D is unresolved. CDR3 length equals 14 residues. Germline V gene lookup returns CDR1 SGHNT and CDR2 YYREEE (reference sequence). The V end lost 0 bases, the J end lost 12 bases, and 13 bases lay between the germline ends. The CDR3 protein is CASSLGQVDQPLHF. CDR3 nucleotides: TGTGCCAGCAGCTTGGGGCAGGTAGACCAACCCCTCCACTTT.

This sequence joins TRBV2 and TRBJ2-5, with 8 bases matching TRBD2. J gave up 5 bases and V 6 bases, and 11 bases lay outside the gene matches. Germline V gene sequence: CDR1 SNHLY, CDR2 FYNNEI. The CDR3 extends over 15 amino acids. The CDR3 DNA follows: TGTGCCAGCAGGGAGGCCGGGGGGGCATGGGAGACCCAGTACTTC. Translating it yields CASREAGGAWETQYF.

This chain connects TRBV2 to TRBJ1-5; tentative D call: TRBD1 (5 bases). CDR1 and CDR2 (germline): SNHLY, FYNNEI. The CDR3 runs 14 residues. V lost 4 bases and J 4 bases, leaving 11 bases between the germline ends. This chain's CDR3 is CASSVSGRNQPQHF. The CDR3 DNA reads TGTGCCAGCAGTGTATCAGGGCGTAATCAGCCCCAGCATTTT.

This chain connects TRBV29-1 to TRBJ2-2; 9 bases align to TRBD2. The CDR3 loop spans 16 amino acids. The germline CDR1 and CDR2 sequences are SQVTM and ANQGSEA. Trimming took 6 bases from V and 6 from J; bases not matched to a gene: 14. The CDR3 sequence: CSVLPGLASGPGELFF. The CDR3 DNA is TGCAGCGTCCTACCGGGACTAGCTTCCGGACCCGGGGAGCTGTTTTTT.

The rearrangement uses TRBV11-3 and TRBJ2-2, with D perhaps TRBD1 (5 bases). CDR3 size: 15 residues. Germline V gene lookup returns CDR1 SGHNT and CDR2 YENEEA. Trimming stripped 1 base from V and 4 bases from J, with 10 bases between. The CDR3 region is CASSLARVGTGELFF. The CDR3 DNA sequence: TGTGCCAGCAGCTTAGCCAGGGTGGGCACCGGGGAGCTGTTTTTT.

This chain links TRBV5-4 with TRBJ1-2; D is undetermined. CDR3 length: 13 residues. Trimming took 0 bases from V and 4 from J, leaving 7 bases between them. Germline loops: CDR1 SGHNT, CDR2 YYREEE (reference sequence). The CDR3 sequence: CASSLGTPYGYTF. In DNA, the CDR3 is TGTGCCAGCAGCTTGGGTACCCCCTATGGCTACACCTTC.

The rearrangement joins TRBV7-2 to TRBJ1-2; perhaps TRBD1 as D (6 bases). Trimming stripped 5 bases from V and 5 bases from J, with 21 bases between. Germline V CDR1 and CDR2: SGHTA, FQGNSA. This CDR3 is built from 16 residues. CDR3: CASSTTPHIGGYGYTF. The CDR3 DNA reads TGTGCCAGCAGCACGACACCCCACATAGGGGGTTATGGCTACACCTTC. Full variable domain (rest looked up from reference TRBV7-2 and TRBJ1-2): GAGVSQSPSNKVTEKGKDVELRCDPISGHTALYWYRQSLGQGLEFLIYFQGNSAPDKSGLPSDRFSAERTGGSVSTLTIQRTQQEDSAVYLCASSTTPHIGGYGYTFGSGTRLTVV.

V is TRBV25-1 and J is TRBJ1-1; possibly TRBD1 for D (6 bases). Trimming removed 3 bases from V and 4 bases from J, with 15 bases in between. The CDR3 loop spans 15 amino acids. Looked up from germline, CDR1 is MGHDK and CDR2 is SYGVNS. The CDR3 DNA follows: TGTGCCAGCAGTGATTGGACAGTCGCGATCACTGAAGCTTTCTTT. This translates into CASSDWTVAITEAFF.

This clone was seen a few times. J is TRBJ2-3 and V is TRBV7-4; 9 nucleotides match TRBD2. Germline V gene lookup returns CDR1 SGHVT and CDR2 SQSDAQ. With V trimmed by 2 bases and J by 2 bases, 5 bases remained unmatched. The CDR3 extends over 16 amino acids. The CDR3 here is CASSLLRGGPTDTQYF. Here the CDR3 DNA reads TGTGCCAGCAGCTTATTGCGGGGGGGGCCCACAGATACGCAGTATTTT.

The chain employs TRBV7-6 and TRBJ1-1; no firm D call. The CDR3 has 15 residues. The V gene's germline CDR1 is SGHVS and CDR2 FNYEAQ. Trimming pared 2 bases from V and 0 bases from J, leaving 10 bases between. The CDR3 DNA sequence: TGTGCCAGCAGCTTAAGACCAGCAATGAACACTGAAGCTTTCTTT. Protein sequence: CASSLRPAMNTEAFF.

The gene calls are TRBV6-1 and TRBJ1-6; D is ambiguous. The CDR3 is 15 amino acids. Trimming stripped 3 bases from V and 0 bases from J, with 6 bases between. Germline V gives CDR1 MNHNS, CDR2 SASEGT. CDR3 nucleotide sequence: TGTGCCAGCAGTGAGGGGAGCTCCTATAATTCACCCCTCCACTTT. This gives the protein CASSEGSSYNSPLHF.

V usage is TRBV4-1 and J usage is TRBJ2-5; perhaps TRBD2 as D (6 bases). Germline V gene lookup returns CDR1 MGHRA and CDR2 YSYEKL. CDR3 size: 13 residues. The V end was cut by 4 bases, the J end by 5 bases, with 11 bases between. For the CDR3, the DNA is TGCGCCAGCAGCCGTCCCGCGGGGGAGACCCAGTACTTC. The encoded protein is CASSRPAGETQYF.

The V and J genes are TRBV18 and TRBJ2-7; D tentatively fits TRBD1 or TRBD2 (7 bases each). Germline CDR1 and CDR2: KGHSH and LQKENI. The CDR3 spans 13 residues. With 6 bases removed from V and 6 bases from J, the gap between germline ends came to 15 bases. The CDR3 region has the DNA TGTGCCAGCTCTCAGGGGGGGATAAGCGAGCAGTACTTC. Protein product: CASSQGGISEQYF.

The rearrangement uses TRBV4-2 and TRBJ2-2; TRBD2 matches at 11 bases. Trimming removed 4 bases from V and 4 bases from J; junction bases left unmatched: 8. This CDR3 is 17 amino acids long. Germline CDR1 is LGHNA and CDR2 is YNFKEQ. DNA for the CDR3: TGTGCCAGCAGCCGGAAAACTAGCGGGGGTCGCACCGGGGAGCTGTTTTTT. It is translated as CASSRKTSGGRTGELFF.

The CDR3 sequence is CASSPPYEETQYF. CDR3 nucleotide sequence: TGTGCCAGCTCACCCCCGTATGAAGAGACCCAGTACTTC. The gene calls are TRBV9 and TRBJ2-5, with D hard to call. This CDR3 is 13 amino acids long. V lost 7 bases to trimming and J lost 3 bases, with 13 bases between them. CDR1 is SGDLS, CDR2 YYNGEE, per germline.

The V gene is TRBV10-1, the J gene TRBJ1-2, with 11 bases that match TRBD1. The ends lost 6 bases at V and 5 bases at J; junction bases unmatched: 8. Per the germline V gene, CDR1 is WNHNN and CDR2 is SYGVQD (reference sequence). The CDR3 covers 15 residues. CDR3 protein: CASRTSGTGGYGYTF. In DNA, the CDR3 is TGCGCCAGCAGAACTTCCGGGACAGGGGGTTATGGCTACACCTTC.